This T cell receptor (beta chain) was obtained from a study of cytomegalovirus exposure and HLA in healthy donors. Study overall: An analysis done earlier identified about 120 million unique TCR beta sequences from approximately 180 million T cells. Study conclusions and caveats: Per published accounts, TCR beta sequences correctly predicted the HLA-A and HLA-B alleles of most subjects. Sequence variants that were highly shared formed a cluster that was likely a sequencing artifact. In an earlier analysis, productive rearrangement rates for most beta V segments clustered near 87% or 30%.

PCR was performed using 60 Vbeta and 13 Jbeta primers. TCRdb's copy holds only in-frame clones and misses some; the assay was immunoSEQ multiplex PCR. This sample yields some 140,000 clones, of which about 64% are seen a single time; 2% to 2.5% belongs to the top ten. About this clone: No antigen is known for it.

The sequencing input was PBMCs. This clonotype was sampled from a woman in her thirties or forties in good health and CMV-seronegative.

The CDR3 is CASSYRFSNQPQHF. DNA of the CDR3: TGTGCCAGTAGTTACAGGTTTAGCAATCAGCCCCAGCATTTT. V is TRBV19 and J is TRBJ1-5; D possibly corresponds to TRBD1 (5 bases). The germline gives CDR1 LNHDA, CDR2 SQIVND (reference sequence). CDR3 length equals 14 residues. Trimming took off 5 bases at V and 0 bases at J, with 8 bases between the two ends.